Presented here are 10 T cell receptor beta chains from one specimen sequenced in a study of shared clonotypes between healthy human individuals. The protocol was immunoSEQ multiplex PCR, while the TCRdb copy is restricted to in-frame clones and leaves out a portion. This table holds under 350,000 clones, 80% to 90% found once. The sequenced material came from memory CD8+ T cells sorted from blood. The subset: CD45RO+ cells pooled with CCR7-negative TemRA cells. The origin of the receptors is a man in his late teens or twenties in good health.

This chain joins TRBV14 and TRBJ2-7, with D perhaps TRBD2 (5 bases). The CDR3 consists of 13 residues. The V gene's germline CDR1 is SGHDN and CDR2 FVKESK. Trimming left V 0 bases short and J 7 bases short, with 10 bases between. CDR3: CASSQDPTGEQYF. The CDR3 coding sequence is TGTGCCAGCAGCCAAGATCCTACGGGAGAGCAGTACTTC.

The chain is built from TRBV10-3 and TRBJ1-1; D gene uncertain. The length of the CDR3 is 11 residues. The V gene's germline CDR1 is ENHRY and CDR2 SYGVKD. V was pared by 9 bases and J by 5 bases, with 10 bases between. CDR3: CAIGPGTEAFF. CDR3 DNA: TGTGCCATAGGTCCGGGGACTGAAGCTTTCTTT.

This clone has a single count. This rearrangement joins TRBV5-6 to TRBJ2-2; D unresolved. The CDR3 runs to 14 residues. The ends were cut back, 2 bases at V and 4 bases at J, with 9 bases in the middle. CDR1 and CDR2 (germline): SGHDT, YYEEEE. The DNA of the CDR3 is TGTGCCAGCAGCTTAGTTGGGTTCACCGGGGAGCTGTTTTTT. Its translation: CASSLVGFTGELFF.

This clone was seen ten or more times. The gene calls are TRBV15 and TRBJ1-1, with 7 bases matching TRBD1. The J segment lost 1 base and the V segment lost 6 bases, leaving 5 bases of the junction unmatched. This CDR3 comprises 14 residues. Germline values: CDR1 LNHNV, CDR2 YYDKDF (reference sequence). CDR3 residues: CATSTGQRNTEAFF. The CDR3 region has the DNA TGTGCCACCAGTACGGGACAGAGGAACACTGAAGCTTTCTTT.

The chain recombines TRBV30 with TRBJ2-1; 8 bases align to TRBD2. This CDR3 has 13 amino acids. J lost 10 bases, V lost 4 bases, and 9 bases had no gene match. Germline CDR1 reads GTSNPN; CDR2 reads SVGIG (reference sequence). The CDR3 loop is CAWTTHGGGEQFF. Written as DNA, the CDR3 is TGTGCCTGGACTACCCACGGGGGGGGAGAGCAGTTCTTC.

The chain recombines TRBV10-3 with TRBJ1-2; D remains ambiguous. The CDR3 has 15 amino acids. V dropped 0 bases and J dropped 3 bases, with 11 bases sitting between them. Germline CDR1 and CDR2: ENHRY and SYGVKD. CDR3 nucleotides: TGTGCCATCAGTGAGTCAAACAGCCTTTACTATGGCTACACCTTC. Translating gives CAISESNSLYYGYTF.

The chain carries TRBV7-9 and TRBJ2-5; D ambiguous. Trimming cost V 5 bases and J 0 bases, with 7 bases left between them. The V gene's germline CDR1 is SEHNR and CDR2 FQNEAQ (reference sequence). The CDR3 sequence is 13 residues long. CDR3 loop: CASSTQNQETQYF. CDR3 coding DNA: TGTGCCAGCAGCACCCAGAACCAAGAGACCCAGTACTTC.

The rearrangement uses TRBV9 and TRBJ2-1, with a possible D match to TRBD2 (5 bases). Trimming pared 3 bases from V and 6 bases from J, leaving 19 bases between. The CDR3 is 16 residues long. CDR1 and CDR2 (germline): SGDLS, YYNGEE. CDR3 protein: CASSEWRNAWANEQFF. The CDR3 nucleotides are TGTGCCAGCAGCGAGTGGAGGAATGCTTGGGCCAATGAGCAGTTCTTC. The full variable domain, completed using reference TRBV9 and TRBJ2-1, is DSGVTQTPKHLITATGQRVTLRCSPRSGDLSVYWYQQSLDQGLQFLIQYYNGEERAKGNILERFSAQQFPDLHSELNLSSLELGDSALYFCASSEWRNAWANEQFFGPGTRLTVL.

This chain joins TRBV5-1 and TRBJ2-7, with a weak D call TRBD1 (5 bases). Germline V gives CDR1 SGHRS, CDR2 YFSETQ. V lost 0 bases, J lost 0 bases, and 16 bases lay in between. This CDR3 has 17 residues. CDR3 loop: CASSLAEGAPLSYEQYF. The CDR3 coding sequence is TGCGCCAGCAGCTTGGCCGAAGGGGCGCCGCTCTCCTACGAGCAGTACTTC.

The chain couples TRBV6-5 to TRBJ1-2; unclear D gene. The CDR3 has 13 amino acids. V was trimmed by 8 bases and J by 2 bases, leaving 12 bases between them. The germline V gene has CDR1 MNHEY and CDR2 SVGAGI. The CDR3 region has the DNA TGTGCCAGCTCCCCGGAGGCAAACTATGGCTACACCTTC. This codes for CASSPEANYGYTF.